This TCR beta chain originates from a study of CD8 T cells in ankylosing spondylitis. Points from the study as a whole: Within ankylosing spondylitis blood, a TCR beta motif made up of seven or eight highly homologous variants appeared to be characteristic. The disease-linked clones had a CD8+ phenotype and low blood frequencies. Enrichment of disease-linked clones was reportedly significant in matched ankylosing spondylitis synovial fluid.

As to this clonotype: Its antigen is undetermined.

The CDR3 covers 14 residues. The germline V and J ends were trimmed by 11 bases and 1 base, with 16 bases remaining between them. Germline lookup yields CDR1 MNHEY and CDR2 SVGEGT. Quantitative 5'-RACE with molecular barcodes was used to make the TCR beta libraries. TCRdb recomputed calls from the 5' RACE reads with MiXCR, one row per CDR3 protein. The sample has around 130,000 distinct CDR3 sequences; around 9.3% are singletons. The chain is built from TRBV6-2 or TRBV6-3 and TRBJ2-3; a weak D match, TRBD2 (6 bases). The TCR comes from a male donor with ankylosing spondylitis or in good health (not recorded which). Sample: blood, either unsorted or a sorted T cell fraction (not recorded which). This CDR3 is CAAARGRGTDTQYF. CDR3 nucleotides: TGTGCCGCGGCTCGGGGGAGAGGCACAGATACGCAGTATTTT.